This T cell receptor beta chain was found in a study of T cells in Graves' hyperthyroidism and ophthalmopathy. Graves' hyperthyroidism was deemed stable absent ophthalmopathy progression within 18 months. Hyperthyroidism was newly diagnosed in patients aged 18 to 65 (duration under 2 months). PBMCs were obtained from about 9.9 ml fresh peripheral blood. Germline V lookup: CDR1 MDHEN, CDR2 SYDVKM. The V end was cut by 1 base, the J end by 1 base, with 20 bases between. The CDR3 runs 18 residues. Regions amplified from RNA transcripts were the TCR beta CDR3 regions. The primer set for the first-round RT-PCR of the TCR CDR3 was HTBI. In TCRdb, the multiplex PCR reads were re-called with MiXCR into one record per CDR3 protein. This sample carries around 420,000 distinct CDR3 sequences, approximately 15% of them seen once, and the ten largest clones take just under 8%.

The chain employs TRBV28 and TRBJ2-7; no definite D call. The sequencing input was blood. This TCR came from a young woman with Graves' hyperthyroidism. CDR3 nucleotides: TGTGCCAGCAGTTTATCCCTTGGCCGAGGATACCCGTCCTACGAGCAGTACTTC. Amino acids: CASSLSLGRGYPSYEQYF.